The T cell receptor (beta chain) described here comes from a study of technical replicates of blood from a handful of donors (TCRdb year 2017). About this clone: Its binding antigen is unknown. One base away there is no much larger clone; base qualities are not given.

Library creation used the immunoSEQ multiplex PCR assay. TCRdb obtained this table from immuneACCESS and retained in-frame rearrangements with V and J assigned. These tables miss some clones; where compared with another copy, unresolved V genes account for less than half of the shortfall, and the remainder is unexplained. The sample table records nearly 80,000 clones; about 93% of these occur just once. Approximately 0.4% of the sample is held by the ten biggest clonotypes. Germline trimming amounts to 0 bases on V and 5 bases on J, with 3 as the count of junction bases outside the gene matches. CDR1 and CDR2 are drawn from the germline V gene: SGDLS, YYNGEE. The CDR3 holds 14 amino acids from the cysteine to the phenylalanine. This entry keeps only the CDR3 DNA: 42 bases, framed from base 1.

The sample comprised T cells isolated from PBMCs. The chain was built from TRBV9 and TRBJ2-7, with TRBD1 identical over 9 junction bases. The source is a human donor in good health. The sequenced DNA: TGTGCCAGCAGCGTAGGACAGGGGGTTCACGAGCAGTACTTC. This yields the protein CASSVGQGVHEQYF. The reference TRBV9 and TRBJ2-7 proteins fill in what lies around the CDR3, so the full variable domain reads DSGVTQTPKHLITATGQRVTLRCSPRSGDLSVYWYQQSLDQGLQFLIQYYNGEERAKGNILERFSAQQFPDLHSELNLSSLELGDSALYFCASSVGQGVHEQYFGPGTRLTVT.